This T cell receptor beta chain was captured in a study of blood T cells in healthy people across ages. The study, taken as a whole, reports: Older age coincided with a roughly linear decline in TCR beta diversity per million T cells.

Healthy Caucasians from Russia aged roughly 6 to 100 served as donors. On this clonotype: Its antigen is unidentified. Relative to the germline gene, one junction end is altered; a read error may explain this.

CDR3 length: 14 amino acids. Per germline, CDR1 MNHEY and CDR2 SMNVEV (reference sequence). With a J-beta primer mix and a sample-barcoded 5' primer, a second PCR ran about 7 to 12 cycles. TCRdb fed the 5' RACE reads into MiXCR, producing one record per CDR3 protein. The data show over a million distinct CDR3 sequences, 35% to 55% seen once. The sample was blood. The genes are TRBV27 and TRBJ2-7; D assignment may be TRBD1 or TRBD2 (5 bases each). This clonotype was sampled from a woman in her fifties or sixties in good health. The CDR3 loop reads CASGEGPPPYGQYF. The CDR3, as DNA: TGTGCCAGCGGAGAGGGGCCTCCCCCCTACGGGCAGTACTTC.